The T cell receptor beta chain under discussion was sequenced for a study of glioma-infiltrating T cells after dendritic cell vaccination. This CDR3 has 14 amino acids. Only in-frame clones appear in the TCRdb table, and some are missing; sequencing was by immunoSEQ multiplex PCR. This table holds 30,000 to 40,000 clones, approximately 82% found once. The clonotype originates from a human donor with glioblastoma. Sequenced material: blood, taken before dendritic cell vaccination. The chain employs TRBV21-1 and TRBJ1-4; the DNA was not used to check the table's D call, TRBD1. TRBV21-1 is flagged as a pseudogene. CDR3 sequence reads: CASSRDRVDEKLFF. Written as DNA, the CDR3 is TGTGCCAGCAGCCGCGACAGGGTGGATGAAAAACTGTTTTTT.